The clone carrying this T cell receptor (beta chain) was picked up many times. The sample comes from a study of T cells after yellow fever vaccination. The CDR3 contains 14 residues. Trimming took 0 bases from V and 0 from J, leaving 7 bases between them. Germline values: CDR1 SGHRS, CDR2 YFSETQ. In TCRdb, the 5' RACE reads were re-called with MiXCR into one record per CDR3 protein. This sample carries 200,000 to 300,000 distinct CDR3 sequences, around 6.7% of them seen once, and the ten largest clones take 1% to 1.2%. This TCR was sampled from a man aged 25-45 years who received the YFV17D yellow fever vaccine. J is TRBJ2-7 and V is TRBV5-1, with D uncertain. Material: CD4+ T cells sorted from PBMCs, obtained on the day of the yellow fever booster vaccination. The CDR3 protein is CASSLAAFSYEQYF. The CDR3 DNA reads TGCGCCAGCAGCTTGGCGGCTTTCTCCTACGAGCAGTACTTC.